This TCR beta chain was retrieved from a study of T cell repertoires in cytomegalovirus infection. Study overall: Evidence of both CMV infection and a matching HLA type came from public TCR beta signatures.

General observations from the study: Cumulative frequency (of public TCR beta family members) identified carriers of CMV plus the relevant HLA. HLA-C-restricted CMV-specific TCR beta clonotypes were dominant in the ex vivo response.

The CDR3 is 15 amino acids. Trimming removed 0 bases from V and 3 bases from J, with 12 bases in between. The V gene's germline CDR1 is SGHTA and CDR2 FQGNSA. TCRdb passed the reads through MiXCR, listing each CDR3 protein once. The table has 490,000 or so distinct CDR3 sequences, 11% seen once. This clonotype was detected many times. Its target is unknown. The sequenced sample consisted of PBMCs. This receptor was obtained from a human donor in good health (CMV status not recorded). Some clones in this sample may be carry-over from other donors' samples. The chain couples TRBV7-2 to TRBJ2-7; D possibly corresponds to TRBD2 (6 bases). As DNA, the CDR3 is TGTGCCAGCAGCTTAGCGGGGGGATTCCTCTACGAGCAGTACTTC. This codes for CASSLAGGFLYEQYF.